Below are 14 T cell receptor beta chains sequenced from a single sample in a study of metastatic and nonmetastatic thyroid tumors. TCRdb re-clonotyped the PCR reads through MiXCR. The table shows tens of thousands of clones, with roughly 25% occurring only once. Among the patients, none had received any treatment before thyroid surgery. The sample taken for sequencing was blood. These receptors all stem from a female donor with papillary thyroid cancer or a benign thyroid nodule (not recorded which). Some clones in this sample may be carry-over from other donors' samples.

The chain recombines TRBV20-1 with TRBJ2-5; tentatively, D is TRBD2 (6 bases). The ends were cut back, 0 bases at V and 0 bases at J, with 8 bases in the middle. CDR3 length equals 14 residues. From germline, CDR1 is DFQATT and CDR2 SNEGSKA (reference sequence). CDR3 coding DNA: TGCAGTGCTAGAGAAGGGACTCACCAAGAGACCCAGTACTTC. Translation: CSAREGTHQETQYF.

This clone occurred many times. Different DNA sequences within this sample yield the same CDR3. The V gene is TRBV6-1, the J gene TRBJ2-5; D may match TRBD1 or TRBD2 (5 bases each). The V gene lost 5 bases and the J gene lost 2 bases, with 15 bases spanning the gap. Germline lookup yields CDR1 MNHNS and CDR2 SASEGT. The CDR3 length is 15 residues. The CDR3: CASSLHGTRQETQYF. CDR3 bases: TGTGCCAGCAGTCTTCACGGGACGCGACAAGAGACCCAGTACTTC.

This clone was seen many times. This chain uses TRBV30 with TRBJ2-7, with 7 nucleotides matching TRBD1. The CDR3 covers 11 residues. V was clipped by 5 bases and J by 3 bases; unmatched bases: 1. Germline V gene sequence: CDR1 GTSNPN, CDR2 SVGIG (reference sequence). CDR3 DNA sequence: TGTGCCTGGGGGGACAGCTACGAGCAGTACTTC. It is translated as CAWGDSYEQYF.

This chain connects TRBV28 to TRBJ1-1; unclear D gene. Germline-derived CDR1 and CDR2 are MDHEN and SYDVKM. This CDR3 comprises 14 residues. The V end was cut by 7 bases, the J end by 8 bases, with 20 bases between. The DNA of the CDR3 is TGTGCCAGCACCCCAAGGCATACACGTTCGGAAGCTTTCTTT. Translation gives CASTPRHTRSEAFF. Full variable domain (missing parts from reference TRBV28 and TRBJ1-1): DVKVTQSSRYLVKRTGEKVFLECVQDMDHENMFWYRQDPGLGLRLIYFSYDVKMKEKGDIPEGYSVSREKKERFSLILESASTNQTSMYLCASTPRHTRSEAFFGQGTRLTVV.

About this clone: This could be a read error, since a much larger clone is one nucleotide away. The chain has TRBV12-3 or TRBV12-4 and TRBJ1-2; TRBD1 aligns across 7 bases. With V trimmed by 5 bases and J by 1 base, 4 bases remained unmatched. The CDR3 runs 14 residues. CDR3 amino acids: CASSQRDSNYGYTF. CDR3 nucleotides: TGTGCCAGCAGTCAACGGGACAGTAACTATGGCTACACCTTC.

The table lists this clone with a few counts. J is TRBJ2-3 and V is TRBV6-2 or TRBV6-3, with TRBD2 matching over 7 bases. Germline CDR1 is MNHEY and CDR2 is SVGEGT. V shed 6 bases, J shed 3 bases, and the junction held 9 bases outside the gene matches. This CDR3 has 15 residues. The CDR3 coding sequence is TGTGCCAGCAGACCCATCGGGGGGAGGACAGATACGCAGTATTTT. It is translated as CASRPIGGRTDTQYF.

This clone was seen repeatedly, ten times or more. The chain has TRBV10-1 and TRBJ1-4; a possible D gene is TRBD1 (5 bases). With 10 bases removed from V and 8 bases from J, the gap between germline ends came to 29 bases. Looked up from germline, CDR1 is WNHNN and CDR2 is SYGVQD (reference sequence). The CDR3 extends over 17 amino acids. The DNA for the CDR3 is TGCGCCATCAGAGGCCCCCTGGGGACCGCCCCAGGAGAAAAACTGTTTTTT. As protein: CAIRGPLGTAPGEKLFF.

Note on this clone: Here the CDR3 omits its conserved ending phenylalanine or tryptophan, so a read error is the likely source. The V and J genes are TRBV27 and TRBJ1-6; D remains unclear. V lost 6 bases and J lost 9, with 21 bases in between. This CDR3 has 16 amino acids. Germline CDR1 and CDR2: MNHEY and SMNVEV (reference sequence). The CDR3: CASSYSTVFFGSPLHL. The CDR3 DNA sequence: TGTGCCAGCAGCTACTCAACAGTGTTTTTTGGTTCACCCCTCCACCTT.

This chain connects TRBV11-2 to TRBJ2-1; D unresolved. Germline loops: CDR1 SGHAT, CDR2 FQNNGV. CDR3 length: 15 residues. V was cut by 7 bases and J by 5 bases, with 18 bases left in between. The CDR3 reads CASIRYAGAHNEQFF. Here the CDR3 DNA reads TGTGCCAGCATCCGTTACGCCGGTGCCCACAATGAGCAGTTCTTC.

This chain connects TRBV20-1 to TRBJ2-7; 10 positions agree with TRBD1. The junction had 10 bases not matched to a gene; V was cut back by 3 bases and J by 2 bases. Germline V gives CDR1 DFQATT, CDR2 SNEGSKA (reference sequence). This CDR3 has 16 amino acids. CDR3 coding DNA: TGCAGTGCTAGCGAGTGGGGGACAGGGGTTACCTACGAGCAGTACTTC. This codes for CSASEWGTGVTYEQYF.

This clone showed up many times. A much larger clone differs from this one at a single base, so this may be a read error. The chain uses TRBV20-1 and TRBJ2-7, with 7 bases that match TRBD2. The V gene's germline CDR1 is DFQATT and CDR2 SNEGSKA (reference sequence). The CDR3 is made up of 14 amino acids. This CDR3 is CSARSGGESYGQYF. CDR3 nucleotide sequence: TGCAGTGCTAGGTCGGGGGGAGAGTCCTACGGGCAGTACTTC.

Only a few counts were recorded for this clone. The junction does not match germline at one end; this may be a read error. The CDR3 reads CASRPGQGHEQYF. In DNA form, the CDR3 reads TGTGCCAGCAGACCCGGACAGGGCCACGAGCAGTACTTT. The chain joins TRBV11-2 to TRBJ2-7, with 8 bases lining up with TRBD1. The CDR3 has 13 amino acids. Germline assignment: CDR1 SGHAT and CDR2 FQNNGV.

This clone appeared many times. Other DNA sequences in the same sample also yield this CDR3. The chain has TRBV7-8 and TRBJ1-2; D is unclear. The CDR3 has 14 residues. The V gene lost 2 bases and the J gene lost 4 bases, with 11 bases spanning the gap. Germline V gene lookup returns CDR1 SGHVS and CDR2 FQNEAQ. The CDR3 DNA sequence: TGTGCCAGCAGCTTACCTGGCTCGGGCTATGGCTACACCTTC. As protein: CASSLPGSGYGYTF.

To note about this clone: Its ends do not fully match the called genes, so a read error is possible. This rearrangement joins TRBV19 to TRBJ1-5, with D perhaps TRBD1 (5 bases). Germline lookup yields CDR1 LNHDA and CDR2 SQIVND (reference sequence). The CDR3 is made up of 16 amino acids. CDR3 DNA: TGTGCCAGTAGTCTATTGGGGACGGAGGGCTGTCCGCCCCAGCAATTT. Its protein is CASSLLGTEGCPPQQF. Combining the CDR3 with reference TRBV19 and TRBJ1-5 gives the whole variable domain DGGITQSPKYLFRKEGQNVTLSCEQNLNHDAMYWYRQDPGQGLRLIYYSQIVNDFQKGDIAEGYSVSREKKESFPLTVTSAQKNPTAFYLCASSLLGTEGCPPQQFGDGTRLSIL.